The present TCR beta chain was sequenced within a study of cytomegalovirus exposure and HLA in healthy donors. Study-wide points: Among TCR beta chains, those listed as cytomegalovirus-associated numbered about 160.

PCR was performed using 60 Vbeta and 13 Jbeta primers. Using immunoSEQ multiplex PCR, the repertoire was profiled, and TCRdb retains in-frame clones only, with some absent. The table shows 120,000 or so clones, with 80% occurring only once. The CDR3 runs 14 residues. Trimming removed 4 bases at V and 3 bases at J, with 12 bases between. Germline V gives CDR1 ENHRY, CDR2 SYGVKD. A note on this clone: Its target is unknown.

The receptor was derived from a female donor in good health and CMV-seropositive. The rearrangement links TRBV10-3 to TRBJ1-2, with D maybe TRBD1 (5 bases). The sequenced material came from PBMCs. CDR3 residues: CAISAPGSYYGYTF. The CDR3 region has the DNA TGTGCCATCAGTGCGCCAGGGTCATACTATGGCTACACCTTC.